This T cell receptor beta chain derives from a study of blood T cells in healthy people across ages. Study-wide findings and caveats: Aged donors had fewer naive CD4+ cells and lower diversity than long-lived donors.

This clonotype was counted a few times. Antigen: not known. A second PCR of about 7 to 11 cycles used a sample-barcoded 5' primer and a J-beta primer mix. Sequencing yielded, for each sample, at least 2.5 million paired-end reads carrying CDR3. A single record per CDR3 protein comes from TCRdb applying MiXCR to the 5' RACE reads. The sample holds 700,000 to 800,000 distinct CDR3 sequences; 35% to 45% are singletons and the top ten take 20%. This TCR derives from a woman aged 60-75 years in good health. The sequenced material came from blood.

CDR3 in DNA: TGTGCCAGCAGTTACGGTTTAGCGGGAGTAGTCGAGCAGTACTTC. Its translation: CASSYGLAGVVEQYF. V and J are TRBV6-2 or TRBV6-3 and TRBJ2-7; 9 nucleotides agree with TRBD2. Germline loops: CDR1 MNHEY, CDR2 SVGEGT. CDR3 length: 15 residues. The V and J ends lost 2 bases and 6 bases, in that order; junction bases with no gene match: 8.